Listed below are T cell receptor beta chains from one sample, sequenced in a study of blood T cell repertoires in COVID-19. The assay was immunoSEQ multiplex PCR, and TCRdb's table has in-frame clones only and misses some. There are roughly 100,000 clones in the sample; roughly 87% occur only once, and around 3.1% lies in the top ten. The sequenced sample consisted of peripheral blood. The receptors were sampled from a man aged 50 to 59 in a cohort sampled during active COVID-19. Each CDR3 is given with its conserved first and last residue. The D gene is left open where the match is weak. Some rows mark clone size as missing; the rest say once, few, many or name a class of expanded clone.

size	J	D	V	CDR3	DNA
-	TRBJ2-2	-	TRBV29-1	CSVYRTANTGELFF	TGCAGCGTATACCGGACAGCGAACACCGGGGAGCTGTTTTTT
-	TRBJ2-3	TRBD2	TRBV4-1	CASSQVAGEADTQYF	TGCGCCAGCAGCCAAGTCGCGGGGGAAGCAGATACGCAGTATTTT
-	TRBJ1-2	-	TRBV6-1	CASSEALSPDGNGYTF	TGTGCCAGCAGTGAAGCTCTATCCCCGGACGGGAATGGCTACACCTTC
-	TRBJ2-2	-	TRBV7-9	CASSLDARGSTGELFF	TGTGCCAGCAGCTTAGATGCGCGGGGCTCCACCGGGGAGCTGTTTTTT
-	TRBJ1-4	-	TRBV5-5	CASSRGLNEKLFF	TGTGCCAGCAGTAGGGGCCTCAATGAAAAACTGTTTTTT
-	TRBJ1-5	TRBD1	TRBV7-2	CASSFRQGPGLEPQHF	TGTGCCAGCAGCTTCAGACAGGGACCGGGACTCGAGCCCCAGCATTTT
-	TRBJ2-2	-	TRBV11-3	CASSQAGRDGGELFF	TGTGCCAGCAGTCAAGCGGGCAGGGACGGCGGGGAGCTGTTTTTT
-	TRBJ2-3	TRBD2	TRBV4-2	CASSQTGLAGGAKDTQYF	TGTGCCAGCAGCCAAACGGGACTAGCGGGGGGAGCAAAAGATACGCAGTATTTT
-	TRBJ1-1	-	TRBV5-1	CASSSFSAGATEAFF	TGCGCCAGCAGTTCTTTCTCAGCAGGGGCCACTGAAGCTTTCTTT
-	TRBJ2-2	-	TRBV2	CASSVFGATGELFF	TGTGCCAGCAGTGTGTTTGGAGCCACCGGGGAGCTGTTTTTT
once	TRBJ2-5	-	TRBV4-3	CASSQDSAKTQYF	TGCGCCAGCAGCCAAGATTCCGCGAAGACCCAGTACTTC
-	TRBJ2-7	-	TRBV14	CASSPRRGERPYEQYF	TGTGCCAGCAGCCCCAGGCGGGGAGAACGTCCCTACGAGCAGTACTTC
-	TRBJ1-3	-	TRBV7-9	CASSLGQTASGNTIYF	TGTGCCAGCAGCTTAGGGCAGACAGCCTCTGGAAACACCATATATTTT
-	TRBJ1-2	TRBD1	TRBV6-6	CASTVQGHYGYTF	TGTGCCAGCACCGTACAGGGGCACTATGGCTACACCTTC
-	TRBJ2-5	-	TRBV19	CASRGGAGETQYF	TGTGCCAGTAGGGGGGGGGCTGGAGAGACCCAGTACTTC
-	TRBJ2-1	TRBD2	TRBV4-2	CASSPYPPLAGGPGEQFF	TGTGCCAGCAGCCCCTACCCCCCCCTAGCGGGGGGGCCCGGTGAGCAGTTCTTC
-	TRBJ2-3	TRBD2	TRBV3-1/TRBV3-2	CASSATRGAPRVTDTQYF	TGTGCCAGCAGTGCGACGCGGGGGGCCCCTCGGGTCACAGATACGCAGTATTTT
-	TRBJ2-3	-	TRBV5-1	CASSLTDTGTDTQYF	TGCGCCAGCAGCTTGACGGACACAGGCACAGATACGCAGTATTTT
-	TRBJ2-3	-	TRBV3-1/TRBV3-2	CASSHGLIGPSDTQYF	TGTGCCAGCAGCCACGGACTAATCGGCCCAAGTGATACGCAGTATTTT
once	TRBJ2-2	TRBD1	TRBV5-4	CASSPGQGAVTGELFF	TGTGCCAGCAGCCCGGGACAGGGGGCAGTCACCGGGGAGCTGTTTTTT
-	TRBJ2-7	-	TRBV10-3	CAISETLATYEQYF	TGTGCCATCAGTGAAACCCTAGCTACCTACGAGCAGTACTTC
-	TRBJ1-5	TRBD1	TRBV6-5	CASRTGDVQPQHF	TGTGCCAGCAGGACAGGGGATGTTCAGCCCCAGCATTTT
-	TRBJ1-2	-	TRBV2	CASSFDPPGAYGYTF	TGTGCCAGCAGCTTCGACCCCCCAGGGGCCTATGGCTACACCTTC
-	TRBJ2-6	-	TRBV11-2	CASSLGGSGANVLTF	TGTGCCAGCAGCTTAGGAGGGTCTGGGGCCAACGTCCTGACTTTC
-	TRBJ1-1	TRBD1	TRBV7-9	CASSPRDRGWAEAFF	TGTGCCAGCAGCCCAAGGGACAGGGGGTGGGCTGAAGCTTTCTTT
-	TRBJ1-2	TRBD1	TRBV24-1	CATSTTGAGVRYTF	TGTGCCACCAGTACGACAGGGGCCGGGGTAAGGTACACCTTC
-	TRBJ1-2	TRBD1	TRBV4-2	CASSQPTGKGDYGYTF	TGTGCCAGCAGCCAACCGACAGGGAAAGGAGACTATGGCTACACCTTC
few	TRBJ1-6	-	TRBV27	CASSRTGSSYNSPLHF	TGTGCCAGCAGTCGAACAGGGAGCTCCTATAATTCACCCCTCCACTTT
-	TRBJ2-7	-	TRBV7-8	CASSLGEGGGYEQYF	TGTGCCAGCAGCTTGGGCGAAGGGGGGGGATACGAGCAGTACTTC
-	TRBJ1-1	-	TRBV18	CASSPADMNTEAFF	TGTGCCAGCTCACCCGCAGACATGAACACTGAAGCTTTCTTT
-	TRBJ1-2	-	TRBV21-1	CAKPSLQGRISGYTF	TGTGCCAAACCAAGCCTACAGGGGCGAATCAGTGGCTACACCTTC
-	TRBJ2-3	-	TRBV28	CASLEGGGSTDTQYF	TGTGCCAGCCTCGAGGGGGGGGGTAGCACAGATACGCAGTATTTT
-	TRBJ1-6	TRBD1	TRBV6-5	CASSSGTDSPLHF	TGTGCCAGCAGTTCCGGGACAGACTCACCCCTCCACTTT
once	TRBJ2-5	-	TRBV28	CASSYLDGTGAETQYF	TGTGCCAGCAGTTATCTGGACGGGACTGGGGCAGAGACCCAGTACTTC
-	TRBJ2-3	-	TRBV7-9	CASSSLGGGGADTQYF	TGTGCCAGCAGCTCCCTAGGGGGTGGTGGCGCAGATACGCAGTATTTT
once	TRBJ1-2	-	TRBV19	CASSMGQGGYGYTF	TGTGCCAGTAGTATGGGGCAGGGTGGTTATGGCTACACCTTC
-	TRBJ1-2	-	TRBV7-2	CASSPGGAGISNYGYTF	TGTGCCAGCAGCCCGGGAGGGGCAGGAATTTCGAACTATGGCTACACCTTC
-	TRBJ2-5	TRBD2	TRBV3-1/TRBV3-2	CASSQGLAGGSPATQETQYF	TGTGCCAGCAGCCAGGGGCTAGCGGGGGGGTCCCCGGCCACACAAGAGACCCAGTACTTC
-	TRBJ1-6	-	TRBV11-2	CASSLDVPGNSPLHF	TGTGCCAGCAGCTTAGATGTTCCCGGGAACTCACCCCTCCACTTT
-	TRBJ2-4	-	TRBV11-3	CASSLTGPKNIQYF	TGTGCCAGCAGCCTCACAGGTCCCAAAAACATTCAGTACTTC
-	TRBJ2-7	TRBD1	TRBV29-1	CSAKDRVHEQYF	TGCAGCGCAAAGGACAGGGTCCACGAGCAGTACTTC
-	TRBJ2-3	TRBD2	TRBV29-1	CSASGTSGGADTQYF	TGCAGCGCGAGCGGGACTAGCGGGGGGGCAGATACGCAGTATTTT
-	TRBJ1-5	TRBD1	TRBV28	CASTSPGTVSNQPQHF	TGTGCCAGCACCTCTCCTGGGACAGTTAGCAATCAGCCCCAGCATTTT
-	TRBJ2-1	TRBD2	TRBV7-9	CASSSTSGAYNEQFF	TGTGCCAGCAGCTCCACTAGCGGGGCCTACAATGAGCAGTTCTTC
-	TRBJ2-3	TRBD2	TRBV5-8	CASSVGTSKDTQYF	TGTGCCAGCAGCGTTGGGACTAGCAAAGATACGCAGTATTTT